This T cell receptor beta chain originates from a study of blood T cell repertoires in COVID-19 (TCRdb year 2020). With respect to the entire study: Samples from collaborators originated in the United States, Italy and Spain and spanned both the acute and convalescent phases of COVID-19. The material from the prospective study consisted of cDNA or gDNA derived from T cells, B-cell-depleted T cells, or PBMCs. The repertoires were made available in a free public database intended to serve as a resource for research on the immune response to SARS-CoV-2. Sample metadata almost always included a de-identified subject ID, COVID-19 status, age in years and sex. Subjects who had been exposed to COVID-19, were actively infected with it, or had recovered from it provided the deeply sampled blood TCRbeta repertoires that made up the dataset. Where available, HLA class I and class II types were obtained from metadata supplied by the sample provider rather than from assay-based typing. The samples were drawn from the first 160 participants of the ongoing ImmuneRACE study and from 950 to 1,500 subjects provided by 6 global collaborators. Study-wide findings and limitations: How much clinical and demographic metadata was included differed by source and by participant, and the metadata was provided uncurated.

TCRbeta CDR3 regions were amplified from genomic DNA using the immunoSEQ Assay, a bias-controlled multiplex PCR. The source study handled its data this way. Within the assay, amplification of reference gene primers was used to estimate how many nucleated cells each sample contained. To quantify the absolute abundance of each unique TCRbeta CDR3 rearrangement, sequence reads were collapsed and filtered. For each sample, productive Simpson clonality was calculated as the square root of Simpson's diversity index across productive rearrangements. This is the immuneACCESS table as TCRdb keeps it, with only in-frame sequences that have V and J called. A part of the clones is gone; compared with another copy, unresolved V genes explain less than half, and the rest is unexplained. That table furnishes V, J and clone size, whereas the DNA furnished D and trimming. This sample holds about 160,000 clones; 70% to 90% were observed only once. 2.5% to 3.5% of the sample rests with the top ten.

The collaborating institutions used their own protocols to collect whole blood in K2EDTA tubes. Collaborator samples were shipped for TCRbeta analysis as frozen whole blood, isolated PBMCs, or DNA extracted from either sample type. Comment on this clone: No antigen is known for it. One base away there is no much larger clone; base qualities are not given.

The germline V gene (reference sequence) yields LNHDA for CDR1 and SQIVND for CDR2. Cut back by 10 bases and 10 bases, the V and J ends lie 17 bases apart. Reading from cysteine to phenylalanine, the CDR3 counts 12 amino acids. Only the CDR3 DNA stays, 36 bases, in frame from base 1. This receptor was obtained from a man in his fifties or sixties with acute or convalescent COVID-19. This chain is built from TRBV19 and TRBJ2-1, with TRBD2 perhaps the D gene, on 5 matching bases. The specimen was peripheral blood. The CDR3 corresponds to CATRRTLGEQFF. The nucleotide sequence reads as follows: TGTGCCACCCGGAGGACTCTCGGCGAGCAGTTCTTC.